A single TCR beta chain is shown here with its context. The clone's antigen remains unknown. No quality values exist for individual bases; no much larger clone is one base distant. In the germline V gene, CDR1 corresponds to MDHEN and CDR2 to SYDVKM. The junction carries 21 bases between V and J, which are trimmed by 2 bases and 11 bases respectively. The cysteine opens and the phenylalanine closes a CDR3 of 15 amino acids. Left in the record is the CDR3 DNA by itself, 45 bases read in frame from the first base. This entry belongs to a study of tumor-infiltrating lymphocytes in oesophageal squamous cell carcinoma (dated by TCRdb to about 2016). Libraries were made using PCR. TCRdb names Illumina HiSeq 1500 as the instrument used. TCRdb redid the processing of the public reads, applying fastp at Q25 and MiXCR, and retained in-frame beta chains. Each entry merges the rows of one CDR3 protein and shows their most common DNA and genes. This sample has around 16,000 distinct CDR3 sequences in its table, and 50% of those were observed once. The leading ten clones occupy over 15% of the sample.

Material: esophageal tumor tissue. The sequence is built from TRBV28 and TRBJ2-5, with the D assignment possibly TRBD1 or TRBD2, given 6 matching bases for each. The source is a male donor with esophageal squamous cell carcinoma. The nucleotide sequence is TGTGCCAGCAGTTTAGGAGGGGGGACCTACAATGAGCAGTACTTC. This sequence encodes CASSLGGGTYNEQYF.